The TCR beta chain under discussion was sequenced for a study of beta chain features in type 1 diabetes (dated by TCRdb to 2016 to 2019). Concerning the study at large: Patients and healthy donors did not differ in mean age, gender distribution, total cell number or subset yield. In the study, recently diagnosed type 1 diabetes patients and matched healthy donors were compared on the TCRB repertoires of their sorted circulating CD4+ T cell subsets. Naive and central memory subsets were obtained from all 30 or so donors, but regulatory and stem cell-like memory subsets were isolated from only 8 patients and about 8 healthy donors. A total of about 100,000,000 sorted cells were examined across all samples, and RNA yield correlated strongly with the number of cells per subset. On the study overall, not on this receptor specifically: Naive, central memory and regulatory TCRB repertoires appeared to be more similar among patients than among healthy donors. Only small numbers of individuals were included in the HLA sub-analyses, which left unresolved whether HLA type had any influence on TCRB rearrangement. Sequencing cDNA rather than genomic DNA could over-represent highly expressing activated cells, although activation and CD3 levels did not differ between groups. In all four CD4+ subsets, TCRB CDR3 length was moderately but significantly shorter in type 1 diabetes patients. Patients with type 1 diabetes made fewer insertions and deleted more nucleotides at VDJ recombination sites, implying thymic rearrangement abnormalities. Shorter templates might have been favored by PCR, but patient and control samples were amplified and corrected together, so both groups would have been affected equally by any skew.

The entire isolated RNA was reverse transcribed using the High Capacity cDNA Reverse Transcription Kit, and thus expressed TCRB transcripts were sequenced. Deep immunoSEQ sequencing was performed on naive, central memory and regulatory T cell samples, with an average of about 4 million total reads per sample. Sorted cells were lysed in RLT buffer and RNA was extracted with DNase-treated RNeasy Micro or Mini kits, depending on cell number. To prevent cross-contamination, each cell subset was processed individually, whereas patient and healthy donor samples were processed jointly. The immunoSEQ multiplex PCR was used to amplify TCRB sequences from cDNA, generating 87-bp fragments that spanned the CDR3 region. Sequencing of the amplicons was performed on the Illumina HiSeq platform. Per the original workflow: Synthetic template baselines were used to correct PCR bias computationally, reads within Hamming distance 2 were collapsed together, and singletons that could not be merged were discarded. Reads were aligned against IMGT to assign V, D and J genes, CDR3 length and insertions or deletions at six rearrangement sites. Within each subset, clonotype counts were normalized to sorted cell number, after which true diversity and Gini coefficients were computed with the tcR R package. The overlap coefficient, calculated on TCRB nucleotide sequences, was used to measure repertoire sharing. Out-of-frame TCRB sequences from naive cells were analyzed to stand in for the pre-selection repertoire. Sourced from immuneACCESS, this table was stored by TCRdb with only in-frame sequences that have V and J called. A share of the clones is absent; for the studies checked, an unresolved V gene accounts for under half, and the remainder has no known explanation. V, J and clone size are taken as reported in that table, and D and trimming were inferred from the DNA itself. Present in this sample are 220,000 or so clones, roughly 70% of which were seen just once. Clones ranked in the top ten supply 0.053% of the sample.

Each donor gave one peripheral blood draw, about 100 mL on average, collected into heparinised tubes. A BD FACSAria II and a panel including CD45RO, CCR7, CD25, CD127, CD95 and CD27 were used to sort naive, central memory, regulatory and stem cell-like memory CD4+ T cells. A purity above 95% was achieved for all sorted populations. Right away, PBMCs were isolated by Lymphoprep density gradient centrifugation and were stained directly, with no culture step. So that batch effects would be minimized, each experiment stained and sorted samples in pairs, pairing one healthy donor with one patient. About this clone itself: Its antigen target is currently unknown. No much larger clonotype is one base removed from it; base qualities were not supplied.

The CDR3 starts with the cysteine, ends with the phenylalanine, and has 16 residues. Only CDR3 DNA remains: 48 bases, in frame from the first base. CDR1 SGHDT and CDR2 YYEEEE are derived from the germline V gene. V gives up 0 bases and J gives up 6 bases, and the segment between their germline ends measures 17 bases. The receptor's source is a young man in good health. Here the chain combines TRBV5-6 and TRBJ2-3, with no D gene named confidently. The sample consisted of naive CD4+ T cells from blood. In light of the paper, this sample's cell subset or site label describes: true naive CD4+ T cells. The sequenced DNA: TGTGCCAGCAGCTTGGCGCCCGACGCTGGGTGGGATACGCAGTATTTT. This encodes CASSLAPDAGWDTQYF.